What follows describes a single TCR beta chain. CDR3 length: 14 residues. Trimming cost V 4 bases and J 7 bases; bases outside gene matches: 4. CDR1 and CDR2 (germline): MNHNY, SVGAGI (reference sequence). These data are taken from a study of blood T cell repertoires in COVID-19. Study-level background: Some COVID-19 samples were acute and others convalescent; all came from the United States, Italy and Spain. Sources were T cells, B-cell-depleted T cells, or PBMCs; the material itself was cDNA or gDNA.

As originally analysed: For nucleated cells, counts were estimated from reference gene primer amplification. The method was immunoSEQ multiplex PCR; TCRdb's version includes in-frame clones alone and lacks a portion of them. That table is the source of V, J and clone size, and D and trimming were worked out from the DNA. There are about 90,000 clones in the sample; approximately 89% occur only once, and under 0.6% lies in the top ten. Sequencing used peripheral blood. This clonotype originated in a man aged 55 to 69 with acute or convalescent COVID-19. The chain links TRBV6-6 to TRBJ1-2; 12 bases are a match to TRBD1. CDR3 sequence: CASSFGTGGPGYTF. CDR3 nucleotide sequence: TGTGCCAGCAGTTTCGGGACAGGGGGCCCTGGCTACACCTTC.